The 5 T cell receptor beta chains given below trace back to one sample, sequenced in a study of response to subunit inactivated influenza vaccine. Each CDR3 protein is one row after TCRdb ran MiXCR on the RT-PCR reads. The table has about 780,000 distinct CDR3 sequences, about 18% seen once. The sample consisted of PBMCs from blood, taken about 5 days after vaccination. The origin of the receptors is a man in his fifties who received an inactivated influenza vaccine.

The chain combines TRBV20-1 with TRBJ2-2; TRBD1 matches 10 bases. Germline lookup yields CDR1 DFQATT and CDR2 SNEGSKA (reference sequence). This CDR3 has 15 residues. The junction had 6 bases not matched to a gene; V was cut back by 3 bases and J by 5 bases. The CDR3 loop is CSARGTGVKTGELFF. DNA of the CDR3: TGCAGTGCTAGGGGGACAGGGGTGAAGACCGGGGAGCTGTTTTTT.

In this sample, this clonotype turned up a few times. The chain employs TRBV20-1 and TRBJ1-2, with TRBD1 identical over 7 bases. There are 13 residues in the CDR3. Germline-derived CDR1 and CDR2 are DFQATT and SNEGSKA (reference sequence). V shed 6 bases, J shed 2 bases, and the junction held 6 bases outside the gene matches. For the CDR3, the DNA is TGCAGTGCGAGGACAGGATCGAACTATGGCTACACCTTC. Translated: CSARTGSNYGYTF.

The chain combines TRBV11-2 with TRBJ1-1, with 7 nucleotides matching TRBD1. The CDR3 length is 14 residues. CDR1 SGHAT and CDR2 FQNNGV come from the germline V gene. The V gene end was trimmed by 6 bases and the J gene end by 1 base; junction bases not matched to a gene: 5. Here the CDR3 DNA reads TGTGCCAGCAGTTGGGAGGGGGCGAACACTGAAGCTTTCTTT. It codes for CASSWEGANTEAFF. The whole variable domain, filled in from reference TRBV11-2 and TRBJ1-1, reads EAGVAQSPRYKIIEKRQSVAFWCNPISGHATLYWYQQILGQGPKLLIQFQNNGVVDDSQLPKDRFSAERLKGVDSTLKIQPAKLEDSAVYLCASSWEGANTEAFFGQGTRLTVV.

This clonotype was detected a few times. Written as DNA, the CDR3 is TGTGCCAGCAGCTTGGCGGATTTGGCCAAAGAGACCCAGTACTTC. This encodes CASSLADLAKETQYF. The chain uses TRBV5-6 and TRBJ2-5, with D unresolved. The CDR3 length is 15 residues. Germline loops: CDR1 SGHDT, CDR2 YYEEEE. Trimming cost V 0 bases and J 3 bases, with 12 bases left between them. Variable domain in full (rest from reference TRBV5-6 and TRBJ2-5): DAGVTQSPTHLIKTRGQQVTLRCSPKSGHDTVSWYQQALGQGPQFIFQYYEEEERQRGNFPDRFSGHQFPNYSSELNVNALLLGDSALYLCASSLADLAKETQYFGPGTRLLVL.

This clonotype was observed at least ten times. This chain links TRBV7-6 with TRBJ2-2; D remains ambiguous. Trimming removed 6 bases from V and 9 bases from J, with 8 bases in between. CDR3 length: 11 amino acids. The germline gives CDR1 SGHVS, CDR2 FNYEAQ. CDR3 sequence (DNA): TGTGCCAGCAGTGCTGCCTGGGAGCTGTTTTTT. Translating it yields CASSAAWELFF.